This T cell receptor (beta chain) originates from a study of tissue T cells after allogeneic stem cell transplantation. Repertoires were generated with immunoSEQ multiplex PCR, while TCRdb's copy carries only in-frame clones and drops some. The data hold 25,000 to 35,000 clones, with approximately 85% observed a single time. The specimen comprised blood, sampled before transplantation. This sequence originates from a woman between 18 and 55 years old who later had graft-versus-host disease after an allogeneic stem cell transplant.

The CDR3 region is CASSAQREAFF. The CDR3, as DNA: TGTGCCAGCAGCGCCCAGCGAGAAGCTTTCTTT. V is TRBV7-9 and J is TRBJ1-1; D is unresolved. Trimming pared 5 bases from V and 8 bases from J, leaving 9 bases between. Germline-derived CDR1 and CDR2 are SEHNR and FQNEAQ (reference sequence). The CDR3 length is 11 residues. Full variable domain (remainder filled in from reference TRBV7-9 and TRBJ1-1): DTGVSQNPRHKITKRGQNVTFRCDPISEHNRLYWYRQTLGQGPEFLTYFQNEAQLEKSRLLSDRFSAERPKGSFSTLEIQRTEQGDSAMYLCASSAQREAFFGQGTRLTVV.